This T cell receptor (beta chain) stems from a study of OX40 agonist ivuxolimab in advanced cancers. Study outcomes and limitations: On average, CD8+ T cells had more expanded clones than CD4+.

J gave up 4 bases and V 4 bases, and 7 bases lay outside the gene matches. This CDR3 has 15 residues. Germline values: CDR1 SGHNT, CDR2 YYREEE (reference sequence). Concerning this clone: What it binds is not known.

This table comes from immunoSEQ multiplex PCR, and its TCRdb copy is limited to in-frame clones, with some not included. The sample includes fewer than 75,000 clones, 87% of them seen just once. This clonotype originated in an adult with an advanced solid tumor such as melanoma, head and neck, liver or kidney cancer. The chain combines TRBV5-4 with TRBJ2-3; 9 bases match TRBD2. The sequenced sample was CD4+ or CD8+ T cells sorted from blood, obtained in a trial of the OX40 agonist ivuxolimab. CDR3 sequence: CASSLTSGPSDTQYF. The CDR3 DNA reads TGTGCCAGCAGCCTAACTAGCGGGCCCTCAGATACGCAGTATTTT.